This T cell receptor (beta chain) was obtained from a study of technical replicates of blood from a handful of donors. Libraries were prepared by immunoSEQ multiplex PCR; TCRdb keeps only in-frame clonotypes and omits some of them. This table holds about 71,000 clones, around 89% found once. Trimming took 0 bases from V and 6 from J, leaving 4 bases between them. CDR1 and CDR2 (germline): SGHNT, YYREEE (reference sequence). The CDR3 has 12 residues. The receptor's source is a human donor in good health. Some clones in this sample may be carry-over from other donors' samples. The material sequenced was PBMCs. This chain connects TRBV5-4 to TRBJ2-1; no firm D call. The CDR3 bases are TGTGCCAGCAGCTTGGCCTTCAATGAGCAGTTCTTC. Translation gives CASSLAFNEQFF.